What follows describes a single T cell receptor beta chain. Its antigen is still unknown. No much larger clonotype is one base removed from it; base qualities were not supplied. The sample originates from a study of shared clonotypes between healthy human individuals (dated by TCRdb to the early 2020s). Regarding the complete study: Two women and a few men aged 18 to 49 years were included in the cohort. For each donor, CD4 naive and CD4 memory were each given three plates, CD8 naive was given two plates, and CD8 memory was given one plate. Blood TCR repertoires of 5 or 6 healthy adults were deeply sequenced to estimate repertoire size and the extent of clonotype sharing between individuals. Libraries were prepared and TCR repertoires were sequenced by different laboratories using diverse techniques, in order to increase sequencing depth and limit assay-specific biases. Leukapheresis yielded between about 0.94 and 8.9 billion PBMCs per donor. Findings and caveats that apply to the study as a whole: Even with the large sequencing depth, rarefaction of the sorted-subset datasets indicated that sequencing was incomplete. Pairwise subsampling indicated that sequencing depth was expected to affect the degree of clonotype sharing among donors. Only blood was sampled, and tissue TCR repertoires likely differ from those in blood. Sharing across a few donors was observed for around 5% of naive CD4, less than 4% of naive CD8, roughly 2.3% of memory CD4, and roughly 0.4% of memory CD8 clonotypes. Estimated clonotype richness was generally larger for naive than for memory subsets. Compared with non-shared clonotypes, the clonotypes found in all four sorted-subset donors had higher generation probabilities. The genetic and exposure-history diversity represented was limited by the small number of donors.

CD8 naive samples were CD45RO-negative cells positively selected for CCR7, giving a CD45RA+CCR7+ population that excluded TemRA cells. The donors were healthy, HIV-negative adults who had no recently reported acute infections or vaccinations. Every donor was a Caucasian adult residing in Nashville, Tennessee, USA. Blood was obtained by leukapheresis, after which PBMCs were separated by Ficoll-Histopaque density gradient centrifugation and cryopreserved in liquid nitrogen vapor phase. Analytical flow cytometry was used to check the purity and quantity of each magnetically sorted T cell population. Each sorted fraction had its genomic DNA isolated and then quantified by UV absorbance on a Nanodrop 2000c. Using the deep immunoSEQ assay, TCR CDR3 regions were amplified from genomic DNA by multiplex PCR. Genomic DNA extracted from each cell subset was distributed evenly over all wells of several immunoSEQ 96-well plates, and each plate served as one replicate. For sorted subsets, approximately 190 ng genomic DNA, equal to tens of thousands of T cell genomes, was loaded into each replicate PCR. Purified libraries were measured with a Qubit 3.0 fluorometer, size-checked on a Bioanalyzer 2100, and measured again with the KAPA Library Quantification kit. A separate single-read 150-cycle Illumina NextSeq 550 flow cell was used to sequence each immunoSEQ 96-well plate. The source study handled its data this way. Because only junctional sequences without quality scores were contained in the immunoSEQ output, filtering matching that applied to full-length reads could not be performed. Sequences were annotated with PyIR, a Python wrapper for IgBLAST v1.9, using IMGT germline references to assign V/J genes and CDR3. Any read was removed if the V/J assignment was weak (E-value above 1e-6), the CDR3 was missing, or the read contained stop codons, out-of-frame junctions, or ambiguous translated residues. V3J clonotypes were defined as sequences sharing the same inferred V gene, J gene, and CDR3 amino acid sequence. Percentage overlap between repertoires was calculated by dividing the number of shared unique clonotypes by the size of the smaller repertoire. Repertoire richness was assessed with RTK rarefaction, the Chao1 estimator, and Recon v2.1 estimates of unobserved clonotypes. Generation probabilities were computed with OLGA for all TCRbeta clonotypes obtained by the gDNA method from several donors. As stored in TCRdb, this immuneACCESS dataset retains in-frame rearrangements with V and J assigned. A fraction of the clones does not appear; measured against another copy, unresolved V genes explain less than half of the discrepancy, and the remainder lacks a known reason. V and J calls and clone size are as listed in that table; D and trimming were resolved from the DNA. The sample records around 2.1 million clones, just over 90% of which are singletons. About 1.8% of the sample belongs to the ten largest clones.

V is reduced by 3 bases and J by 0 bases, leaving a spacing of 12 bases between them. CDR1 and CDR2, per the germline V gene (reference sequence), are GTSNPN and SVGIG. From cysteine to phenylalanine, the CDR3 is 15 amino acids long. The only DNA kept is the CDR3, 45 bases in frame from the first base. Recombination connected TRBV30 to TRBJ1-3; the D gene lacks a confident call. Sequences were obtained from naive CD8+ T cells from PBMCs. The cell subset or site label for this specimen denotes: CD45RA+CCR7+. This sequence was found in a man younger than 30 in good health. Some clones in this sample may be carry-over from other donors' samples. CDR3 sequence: CAWSAGQLSGNTIYF. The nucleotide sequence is TGTGCCTGGAGCGCCGGGCAGCTCTCTGGAAACACCATATATTTT.